The 29 T cell receptor beta chains reported below all come from one sample, sequenced in a study of CD8 T cells in Susac syndrome (dated by TCRdb to 2018 to 2020). Receptor amplification or capture employed the immunoSEQ multiplex PCR assay. RNA was extracted using the RNeasy kit, and about 0.45 to 1 ug of the RNA was reverse transcribed with random hexamers. Using fastp trimming at Q25 and MiXCR clonotype assembly, TCRdb reanalyzed the public sequencing data and kept in-frame beta chains. Rows are unified per CDR3 protein, each entry keeping the most common DNA and genes. Across this sample there are over 150,000 distinct CDR3 sequences, with roughly 94% seen only once. Of the sample, 0.099% is held by the ten largest clones. Sequenced sample: CD4+ T cells from PBMCs. These receptor sequences come from a human donor with Susac syndrome.

The genes are TRBV20-1 and TRBJ2-2; 7 bases fit TRBD2. Germline V lookup: CDR1 DFQATT, CDR2 SNEGSKA (reference sequence). The V and J ends lost 6 bases and 7 bases, in that order; junction bases with no gene match: 14. CDR3 size: 15 residues. The CDR3 region is CSARTGRGEVGELFF. CDR3 DNA sequence: TGCAGTGCCCGTACAGGCCGGGGGGAAGTCGGGGAGCTGTTTTTT.

The rearrangement joins TRBV29-1 to TRBJ2-3, with 12 bases matching TRBD2. Germline loops: CDR1 SQVTM, CDR2 ANQGSEA. This CDR3 is built from 13 residues. The CDR3 region is CTWRLAGVDTQYF. The DNA for the CDR3 is TGCACCTGGAGACTAGCGGGAGTAGATACGCAGTATTTT.

This chain links TRBV9 with TRBJ2-1, with TRBD2 as a possible D gene (6 bases). Trimming cost V 4 bases and J 8 bases, with 28 bases left between them. The CDR3 contains 18 residues. The germline gives CDR1 SGDLS, CDR2 YYNGEE. The CDR3 nucleotides read TGTGCCAGCAGCCCCGGGAGCCGCTGGAGAATGGACGACGATGAGCAGTTCTTC. Translation gives CASSPGSRWRMDDDEQFF.

This clonotype was observed once. V and J are TRBV11-2 and TRBJ2-2; TRBD1 aligns across 9 bases. Germline CDR1 SGHAT, CDR2 FQNNGV. This CDR3 contains 18 residues. J lost 1 base, V lost 3 bases, and 9 bases had no gene match. CDR3 coding DNA: TGTGCCAGCAGCTTCCGCCCCCCGGGACAGGGGAACACCGGGGAGCTGTTTTTT. It codes for CASSFRPPGQGNTGELFF. Complete variable domain (other parts from reference TRBV11-2 and TRBJ2-2): EAGVAQSPRYKIIEKRQSVAFWCNPISGHATLYWYQQILGQGPKLLIQFQNNGVVDDSQLPKDRFSAERLKGVDSTLKIQPAKLEDSAVYLCASSFRPPGQGNTGELFFGEGSRLTVL.

The sample holds one count of this clonotype. The chain links TRBV19 to TRBJ2-5, with 7 positions matching TRBD2. This CDR3 is built from 15 residues. Germline lookup yields CDR1 LNHDA and CDR2 SQIVND (reference sequence). Trimming cost V 5 bases and J 4 bases; bases outside gene matches: 10. CDR3 sequence reads: CASSPQAGSRETQYF. The CDR3 DNA reads as TGTGCCAGTAGTCCCCAAGCGGGGAGCAGAGAGACCCAGTACTTC.

The J gene is TRBJ2-1, the V gene TRBV12-5, with 9 bases fitting TRBD2. Germline V lookup: CDR1 LGHNT, CDR2 FRNRAP. The V segment lost 4 bases and the J segment 7 bases; nucleotides outside the gene matches: 8. The CDR3 is 15 residues long. In nucleotides, the CDR3 is TGTGCTAGTGGTTCCGGTCTAGCGGGAATGAATGAGCAGTTCTTC. It specifies CASGSGLAGMNEQFF. Full variable domain (rest looked up from reference TRBV12-5 and TRBJ2-1): DARVTQTPRHKVTEMGQEVTMRCQPILGHNTVFWYRQTMMQGLELLAYFRNRAPLDDSGMPKDRFSAEMPDATLATLKIQPSEPRDSAVYFCASGSGLAGMNEQFFGPGTRLTVL.

The chain couples TRBV20-1 to TRBJ2-4; no clear D. The CDR3 is 14 amino acids. V was clipped by 0 bases and J by 3 bases, with 9 bases between them. Germline values: CDR1 DFQATT, CDR2 SNEGSKA (reference sequence). CDR3 bases: TGCAGTGCTAGAGAGTACATAAACAAAAACATTCAGTACTTC. Translation gives CSAREYINKNIQYF.

This clonotype appeared a single time. The chain joins TRBV29-1 to TRBJ2-3; D is possibly TRBD1 (6 bases). Germline V gene sequence: CDR1 SQVTM, CDR2 ANQGSEA. Trimming left V 8 bases short and J 1 base short, with 13 bases between. CDR3 length equals 13 residues. The CDR3 spells CSLRRTGTDTQYF. CDR3 DNA: TGCAGCCTCCGTCGGACAGGCACAGATACGCAGTATTTT.

The chain combines TRBV6-4 with TRBJ2-1, with D possibly matching TRBD1 (6 bases). CDR1 and CDR2 from the germline V gene are MRHNA and SNTAGT. The germline V and J ends were trimmed by 6 bases and 1 base, with 16 bases remaining between them. This CDR3 has 16 residues. The CDR3 coding sequence is TGTGCCAGCAGCGCTATGTCAGACAGGTCCTACAATGAGCAGTTCTTC. It translates to CASSAMSDRSYNEQFF.

This clonotype came up once. The rearrangement links TRBV28 to TRBJ1-5; D may be TRBD1 (5 bases). The CDR3 has 13 amino acids. The germline gives CDR1 MDHEN, CDR2 SYDVKM. The V end lost 5 bases, the J end lost 5 bases, and 10 bases lay between the germline ends. CDR3 region: CASSSFRDQPQHF. The CDR3 bases are TGTGCCAGCAGTAGCTTCAGGGATCAGCCCCAGCATTTT.

The rearrangement links TRBV2 to TRBJ2-5; perhaps TRBD1 as D (5 bases). V gave up 3 bases and J gave up 4 bases, with 15 bases separating them. Germline-derived CDR1 and CDR2 are SNHLY and FYNNEI. The CDR3 is 15 residues long. The CDR3 region is CASSEGQGIPETQYF. CDR3 nucleotides: TGTGCCAGCAGTGAGGGTCAGGGTATCCCAGAGACCCAGTACTTC. The variable domain in full, completed from reference TRBV2 and TRBJ2-5, reads EPEVTQTPSHQVTQMGQEVILRCVPISNHLYFYWYRQILGQKVEFLVSFYNNEISEKSEIFDDQFSVERPDGSNFTLKIRSTKLEDSAMYFCASSEGQGIPETQYFGPGTRLLVL.

In this sample, this clonotype turned up once. The rearrangement joins TRBV9 to TRBJ2-7; TRBD1 agrees at 8 bases. With 4 bases clipped from V and 1 base from J, the junction kept 7 bases outside the gene matches. There are 15 residues in the CDR3. The germline gives CDR1 SGDLS, CDR2 YYNGEE. The chain's CDR3 is CASSLGDRLSYEQYF. For the CDR3, the DNA is TGTGCCAGCAGCCTAGGGGACAGGCTGTCCTACGAGCAGTACTTC.

The rearrangement joins TRBV29-1 to TRBJ1-1; D gene unclear. The V end was cut by 6 bases, the J end by 0 bases, with 14 bases between. The length of the CDR3 is 14 residues. Germline V gives CDR1 SQVTM, CDR2 ANQGSEA. The CDR3 nucleotides read TGCAGCGTCACCCCAGCTAGTATGAACACTGAAGCTTTCTTT. This encodes CSVTPASMNTEAFF.

The rearrangement uses TRBV15 and TRBJ2-1; 14 bases map to TRBD2. Germline V lookup: CDR1 LNHNV, CDR2 YYDKDF (reference sequence). V lost 5 bases, J lost 7 bases, and 10 bases stayed unmatched. This CDR3 has 17 residues. The CDR3 nucleotides are TGTGCCACCAGCGCCGGGACTAGCGGGAGAAGTACAAATGAGCAGTTCTTC. Its translation is CATSAGTSGRSTNEQFF.

The rearrangement uses TRBV19 and TRBJ2-6; D unclear. Per germline, CDR1 LNHDA and CDR2 SQIVND (reference sequence). The V end lost 4 bases, the J end lost 0 bases, and 13 bases lay between the germline ends. The CDR3 spans 17 residues. The CDR3 reads CASSKTQSSSGANVLTF. CDR3 coding DNA: TGTGCCAGTAGTAAGACCCAATCCTCCTCTGGGGCCAACGTCCTGACTTTC.

The chain combines TRBV30 with TRBJ1-5; D call uncertain. CDR1 is GTSNPN, CDR2 SVGIG, per germline (reference sequence). Trimming cost V 1 base and J 0 bases, with 7 bases left between them. There are 14 residues in the CDR3. The CDR3 loop reads CAWSEGLSNQPQHF. CDR3 nucleotide sequence: TGTGCCTGGAGTGAGGGCCTTAGCAATCAGCCCCAGCATTTT.

The genes are TRBV27 and TRBJ2-7, with 11 bases aligning to TRBD2. The CDR3 consists of 14 residues. V trimming: 4 bases; J trimming: 2 bases; junction bases outside the gene matches: 1. The germline V gene encodes CDR1 MNHEY and CDR2 SMNVEV (reference sequence). The CDR3 coding sequence is TGTGCCAGCAGTTGGACTAGCGGGCCCTACGAGCAGTACTTC. Translation gives CASSWTSGPYEQYF.

The chain links TRBV3-1 to TRBJ1-2; D call uncertain. V lost 2 bases, J lost 6 bases, and 16 bases lay in between. The CDR3 runs 15 residues. CDR1 and CDR2 (germline): LGHDT, YNNKEL (reference sequence). The CDR3 protein is CASSQSETTKNGYTF. In DNA form, the CDR3 reads TGTGCCAGCAGCCAATCCGAGACAACAAAGAATGGCTACACCTTC.

V and J are TRBV6-2 or TRBV6-3 and TRBJ2-5; D may be TRBD1 (5 bases). Germline lookup yields CDR1 MNHEY and CDR2 SVGEGT. The V and J ends lost 7 bases and 4 bases respectively, with 10 bases between them. The CDR3 consists of 12 residues. CDR3 residues: CASTTQGETQYF. CDR3 bases: TGTGCCAGCACCACGCAGGGAGAGACCCAGTACTTC.

This chain joins TRBV7-2 and TRBJ2-1, with D unresolved. V was shortened by 4 bases and J by 9 bases, with 16 bases between the two germline ends. CDR3 length: 14 residues. From germline, CDR1 is SGHTA and CDR2 FQGNSA. The CDR3 DNA follows: TGTGCCAGCAGCTCAGGTACGGCAAGCCTTGAGCAGTTCTTC. Its protein product is CASSSGTASLEQFF.

V is TRBV7-8 and J is TRBJ2-1; TRBD1 is a possible D gene (6 bases). Deletions cut 5 bases from V and 6 bases from J, with 20 bases between. CDR1 is SGHVS, CDR2 FQNEAQ, per germline. The CDR3 loop spans 16 amino acids. For the CDR3, the DNA is TGTGCCAGCAGCCCTGGGTCCCAGGGGCTTGGCAATGAGCAGTTCTTC. Translating it yields CASSPGSQGLGNEQFF. Filled out from reference TRBV7-8 and TRBJ2-1, the complete variable domain reads GAGVSQSPRYKVAKRGQDVALRCDPISGHVSLFWYQQALGQGPEFLTYFQNEAQLDKSGLPSDRFFAERPEGSVSTLKIQRTQQEDSAVYLCASSPGSQGLGNEQFFGPGTRLTVL.

This rearrangement joins TRBV20-1 to TRBJ1-4, with 7 bases fitting TRBD1. The CDR3 consists of 17 residues. V gave up 0 bases and J gave up 12 bases; unmatched junction bases: 19. CDR1 and CDR2 from the germline V gene are DFQATT and SNEGSKA (reference sequence). In DNA form, the CDR3 reads TGCAGTGCTAGAGAGGTAGGGGGCATCCGGGCTCCTCGGGAACTGTTTTTT. Amino acid sequence: CSAREVGGIRAPRELFF.

The rearrangement links TRBV6-1 to TRBJ1-5; 11 bases map to TRBD1. Looked up from germline, CDR1 is MNHNS and CDR2 is SASEGT. After removal of 6 bases from V and 0 bases from J, the junction contained 10 bases not matched to a gene. The CDR3 extends over 18 amino acids. CDR3 nucleotides: TGTGCCAGCAGCAAGGCCGGACAGGGGGCCGTTAGCAATCAGCCCCAGCATTTT. Protein: CASSKAGQGAVSNQPQHF.

The chain employs TRBV30 and TRBJ1-2, with D unresolved. CDR1 and CDR2 from the germline V gene are GTSNPN and SVGIG (reference sequence). Deletions cut 0 bases from V and 9 bases from J, with 11 bases between. This CDR3 is 12 amino acids long. CDR3 coding DNA: TGTGCCTGGAGTGTAATTGGGAGGCGCTACACCTTC. It codes for CAWSVIGRRYTF.

The chain couples TRBV18 to TRBJ1-5; 7 bases line up with TRBD1. Losses at the gene ends were 1 base for V and 11 bases for J; bases not matched to a gene: 8. Germline lookup yields CDR1 KGHSH and CDR2 LQKENI. This CDR3 has 14 residues. The CDR3 is CASSPQGAGTAQHF. CDR3 in DNA: TGTGCCAGCTCACCACAGGGGGCGGGTACAGCCCAGCATTTT.

The chain joins TRBV29-1 to TRBJ2-5; 11 bases are a match to TRBD2. J was trimmed by 4 bases and V by 4 bases; bases with no gene match: 8. Germline V gives CDR1 SQVTM, CDR2 ANQGSEA. The CDR3 covers 15 residues. CDR3 amino acids: CSVALAGAVGETQYF. DNA of the CDR3: TGCAGCGTTGCACTAGCGGGAGCGGTGGGAGAGACCCAGTACTTC.

The gene calls are TRBV12-3 or TRBV12-4 and TRBJ2-1, with a tentative D call TRBD2 (5 bases). Deletions cut 6 bases from V and 0 bases from J, with 12 bases between. The CDR3 is 15 amino acids. Here the CDR3 reads CASRQTGSSYNEQFF. The CDR3 nucleotides are TGTGCCAGCAGGCAAACGGGGAGCTCCTACAATGAGCAGTTCTTC.

The V gene is TRBV20-1, the J gene TRBJ2-5; D gene unclear. CDR1 DFQATT and CDR2 SNEGSKA come from the germline V gene (reference sequence). V gave up 0 bases and J gave up 5 bases, with 13 bases separating them. The CDR3 has 14 amino acids. CDR3 in amino acids: CSARDQARQETQYF. CDR3 bases: TGCAGTGCTAGAGATCAGGCAAGGCAGGAGACCCAGTACTTC.

V is TRBV28 and J is TRBJ2-2, with unresolved D. Looked up from germline, CDR1 is MDHEN and CDR2 is SYDVKM. V lost 2 bases to trimming and J lost 4 bases, with 5 bases between them. CDR3 length equals 13 residues. The DNA of the CDR3 is TGTGCCAGCAGTTTAACGGCCACCGGGGAGCTGTTTTTT. It translates to CASSLTATGELFF.